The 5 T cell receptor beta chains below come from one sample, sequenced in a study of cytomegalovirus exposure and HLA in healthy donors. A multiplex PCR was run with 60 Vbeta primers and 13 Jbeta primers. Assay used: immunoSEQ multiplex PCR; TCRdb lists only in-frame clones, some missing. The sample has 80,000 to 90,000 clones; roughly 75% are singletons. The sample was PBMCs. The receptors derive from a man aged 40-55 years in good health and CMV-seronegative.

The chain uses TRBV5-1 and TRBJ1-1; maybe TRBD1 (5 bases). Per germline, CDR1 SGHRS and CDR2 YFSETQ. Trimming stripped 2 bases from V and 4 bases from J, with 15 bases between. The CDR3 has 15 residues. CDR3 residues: CASSLNSGMSTEAFF. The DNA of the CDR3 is TGCGCCAGCAGCTTAAACTCAGGGATGTCCACTGAAGCTTTCTTT.

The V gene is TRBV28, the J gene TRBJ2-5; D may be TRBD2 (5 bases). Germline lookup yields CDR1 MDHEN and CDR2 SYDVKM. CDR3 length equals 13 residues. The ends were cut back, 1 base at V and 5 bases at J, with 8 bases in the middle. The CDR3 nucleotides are TGTGCCAGCAGTTTATCCGGGGTCGAGACCCAGTACTTC. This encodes CASSLSGVETQYF. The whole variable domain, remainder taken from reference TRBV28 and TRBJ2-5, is DVKVTQSSRYLVKRTGEKVFLECVQDMDHENMFWYRQDPGLGLRLIYFSYDVKMKEKGDIPEGYSVSREKKERFSLILESASTNQTSMYLCASSLSGVETQYFGPGTRLLVL.

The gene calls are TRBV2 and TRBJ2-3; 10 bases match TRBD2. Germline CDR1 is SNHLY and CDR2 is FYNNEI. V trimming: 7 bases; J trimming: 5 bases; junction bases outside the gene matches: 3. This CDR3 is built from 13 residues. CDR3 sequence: CASKAGGIDTQYF. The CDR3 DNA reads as TGTGCCAGCAAAGCGGGAGGGATAGATACGCAGTATTTT.

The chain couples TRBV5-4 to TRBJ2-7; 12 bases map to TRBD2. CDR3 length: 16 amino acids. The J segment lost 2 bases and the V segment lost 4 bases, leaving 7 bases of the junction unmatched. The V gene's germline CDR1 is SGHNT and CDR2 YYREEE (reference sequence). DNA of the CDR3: TGTGCCAGCAGCAAAGGGACTAGCGGGTACACCTACGAGCAGTACTTC. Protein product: CASSKGTSGYTYEQYF.

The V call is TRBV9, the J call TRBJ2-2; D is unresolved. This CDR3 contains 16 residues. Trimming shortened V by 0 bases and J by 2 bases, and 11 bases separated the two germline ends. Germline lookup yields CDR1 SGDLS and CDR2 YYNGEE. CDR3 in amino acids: CASSVANTVNTGELFF. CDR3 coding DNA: TGTGCCAGCAGCGTAGCAAACACAGTTAACACCGGGGAGCTGTTTTTT. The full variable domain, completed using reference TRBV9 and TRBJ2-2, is DSGVTQTPKHLITATGQRVTLRCSPRSGDLSVYWYQQSLDQGLQFLIQYYNGEERAKGNILERFSAQQFPDLHSELNLSSLELGDSALYFCASSVANTVNTGELFFGEGSRLTVL.